These T cell receptor beta chains were read from a single sample in a study of shared clonotypes between healthy human individuals. Repertoires were generated with immunoSEQ multiplex PCR, while TCRdb's copy carries only in-frame clones and drops some. Among roughly 2.4 million clones listed, approximately 96% were seen once. Sequenced material: naive CD4+ T cells sorted from blood. Source of these receptors: a man between 18 and 29 years old in good health. Both conserved end residues are part of each CDR3. Size values are once, few and many counts, or a class for expanded clones, and some rows have none.

abundance	len	v_gene	j_gene	CDR3aa
-	14	TRBV5-1	TRBJ2-2	CASSYNRDSGELFF
-	15	TRBV11-2	TRBJ2-7	CASSLAYSAALEQYF
-	13	TRBV6-6	TRBJ1-4	CASSSVFNEKLFF
-	17	TRBV7-9	TRBJ1-3	CASSRDRVWVSGNTIYF
once	14	TRBV7-2	TRBJ1-1	CASSLNAGHTEAFF
-	15	TRBV6-5	TRBJ2-1	CASSPRQKTYNEQFF
-	13	TRBV28	TRBJ1-1	CASTEGGNTEAFF
-	14	TRBV10-3	TRBJ2-3	CAITRDRVTDTQYF
-	15	TRBV4-1	TRBJ2-7	CASSHPVRGLHEQYF
-	15	TRBV29-1	TRBJ2-3	CSVEGTTTSTDTQYF
-	16	TRBV27	TRBJ2-7	CASSSRSGDSSYEQYF
-	15	TRBV4-3	TRBJ1-6	CASSQDGGSNSPLHF
-	16	TRBV11-2	TRBJ1-5	CASSLASQLSNQPQHF
-	19	TRBV15	TRBJ1-6	CATSREVRQGGSYNSPLHF